Reported below is one TCR beta chain. Its target antigen remains unknown. The input lacks base qualities; no much larger clone sits a single base away. TCRbeta CDR3 regions were amplified from genomic DNA using the immunoSEQ Assay, a bias-controlled multiplex PCR. Under the source paper's analysis protocol: Within the assay, amplification of reference gene primers was used to estimate how many nucleated cells each sample contained. Sequence reads were collapsed and filtered to measure the absolute abundance of every unique TCRbeta CDR3 rearrangement. For each sample, productive Simpson clonality was calculated as the square root of Simpson's diversity index across productive rearrangements. As stored in TCRdb, this immuneACCESS dataset retains in-frame rearrangements with V and J assigned. A fraction of the clones does not appear; measured against another copy, unresolved V genes explain less than half of the discrepancy, and the remainder lacks a known reason. V, J and clone size derive from that table, while D and trimming were established from the DNA sequence. The sample profile shows about 280,000 clones; 80% to 85% of them were found once. Jointly, the top ten make up about 5% of the sample.

This record belongs to a study of blood T cell repertoires in COVID-19 (dated by TCRdb to about 2020). Background on the whole study: Samples from collaborators originated in the United States, Italy and Spain and spanned both the acute and convalescent phases of COVID-19. The prospective study material was composed of cDNA or gDNA derived from T cells, B-cell-depleted T cells, or PBMCs. The dataset comprised deeply sampled blood TCRbeta repertoires from subjects exposed to, actively infected with, or recovered from COVID-19. A freely available public database, intended as a resource for researchers studying the immune response to SARS-CoV-2, is where the repertoires were released. The samples were drawn from two sources: the first 160 participants of the ongoing ImmuneRACE study, and some 1,300 subjects contributed by 6 global collaborators. A de-identified subject ID, COVID-19 status, age in years and sex were almost always included in the sample metadata. HLA class I and class II types, where available, came from metadata supplied by the sample provider rather than from assay-based typing.

From its cysteine to its phenylalanine, the CDR3 spans 16 amino acids. Solely the CDR3 DNA is kept, with 48 bases framed from the first base. V is cut back by 5 bases and J by 5 bases, with 8 bases in the junction unmatched. Sequences MGHRA (CDR1) and YSYEKL (CDR2) are obtained from the germline V gene. Study-wide conclusions, independent of this receptor: How much clinical and demographic metadata was included differed by source and by participant, and the metadata was provided uncurated.

Participants in the prospective study were aged 18 to 89 years, lived in 24 United States geographic areas, and enrolled through a virtual design. To assign participants to cohorts, the prospective study relied on clinical history that participants themselves reported in a screening survey and a study questionnaire. Exposed participants had been in contact with someone with a PCR-confirmed or clinician-diagnosed COVID-19 case within 2 weeks of study entry. In the prospective study, whole blood, serum and a nasopharyngeal or oropharyngeal swab were collected from each participant by mobile phlebotomists. Over an approximately 2-month period, participants in the prospective study had the option of providing additional blood draws and questionnaires. Blood samples from the prospective study were shipped frozen or at room temperature prior to DNA extraction.

This TCR was sampled from a man aged 35-49 years who had been exposed to COVID-19. Rearrangement joined TRBV4-1 to TRBJ2-5, with 13 central nucleotides matching TRBD2. Source material: PBMCs or T cells enriched from blood (not recorded which). CDR3 protein: CASSSWTSGSGETQYF. The DNA sequence reads TGCGCCAGCAGCTCATGGACTAGCGGGAGTGGGGAGACCCAGTACTTC.